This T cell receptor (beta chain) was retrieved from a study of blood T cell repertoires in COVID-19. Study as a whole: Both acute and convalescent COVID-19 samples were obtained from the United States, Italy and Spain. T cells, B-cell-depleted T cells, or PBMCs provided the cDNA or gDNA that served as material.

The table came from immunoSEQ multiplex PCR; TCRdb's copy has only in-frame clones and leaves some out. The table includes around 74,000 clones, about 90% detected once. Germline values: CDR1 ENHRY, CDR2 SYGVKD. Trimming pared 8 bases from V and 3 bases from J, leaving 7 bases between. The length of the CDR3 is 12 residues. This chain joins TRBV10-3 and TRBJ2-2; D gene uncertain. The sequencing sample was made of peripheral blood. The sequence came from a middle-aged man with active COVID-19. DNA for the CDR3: TGTGCCATCCGAAGCTACACCGGGGAGCTGTTTTTT. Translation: CAIRSYTGELFF.